These 13 T cell receptor beta chains were all obtained from the same sample, sequenced in a study of blood T cell repertoires in COVID-19 (dated by TCRdb to the early 2020s). Library construction relied on the immunoSEQ multiplex PCR assay. This is the immuneACCESS table as TCRdb keeps it, with only in-frame sequences that have V and J called. A part of the clones is gone; compared with another copy, unresolved V genes explain less than half, and the rest is unexplained. For this sample the table gives approximately 460,000 clones, of which approximately 92% were detected only once. About 0.91% of the sample belongs to the ten largest clones. Input material: peripheral blood. These receptors all come from a man younger than 35 with COVID-19, enrolled during active disease.

The chain employs TRBV2 and TRBJ2-5; 10 nucleotides agree with TRBD2. V lost 3 bases and J lost 3; bases outside the gene matches: 4. Per germline, CDR1 SNHLY and CDR2 FYNNEI. CDR3 size: 15 residues. CDR3 DNA sequence: TGTGCCAGCAGTGATCCTAGCGGGGGCAAAGAGACCCAGTACTTC. Its translation: CASSDPSGGKETQYF.

The V and J genes are TRBV27 and TRBJ1-1; D is uncertain. CDR1 and CDR2 (germline): MNHEY, SMNVEV (reference sequence). V was cut by 4 bases and J by 6 bases, with 12 bases left in between. The CDR3 runs 13 residues. DNA of the CDR3: TGTGCCAGCAGTTCGTCGTTGTATGCTGAAGCTTTCTTT. Translating gives CASSSSLYAEAFF.

The J gene is TRBJ1-1, the V gene TRBV11-1; a weak D match, TRBD1 (5 bases). The germline V gene encodes CDR1 SGHAT and CDR2 FQDESV (reference sequence). V was clipped by 5 bases and J by 4 bases, with 14 bases between them. The CDR3 runs 14 residues. The CDR3 DNA is TGTGCCAGCAGCCGCAGGGATAGTAGCACTGAAGCTTTCTTT. It translates to CASSRRDSSTEAFF.

This chain connects TRBV18 to TRBJ1-2, with 7 bases identical to TRBD1. The V and J ends lost 5 bases and 5 bases, in that order; junction bases with no gene match: 11. Germline CDR1 and CDR2: KGHSH and LQKENI. The CDR3 has 15 residues. CDR3 nucleotides: TGTGCCAGCTCATCACTGACAGGGCCAGAATATGGCTACACCTTC. It is translated as CASSSLTGPEYGYTF.

The V and J genes are TRBV7-2 and TRBJ1-1, with TRBD1 as a possible D gene (5 bases). The V and J ends lost 3 bases and 4 bases respectively, with 9 bases between them. CDR3 length: 13 residues. The germline V gene encodes CDR1 SGHTA and CDR2 FQGNSA. CDR3 in amino acids: CASSLSRGTEAFF. As DNA, the CDR3 is TGTGCCAGCAGCTTGTCTAGGGGCACTGAAGCTTTCTTT.

As regards this clone: Different DNA sequences within this sample yield the same CDR3. V is TRBV12-3 or TRBV12-4 and J is TRBJ2-7; D ambiguous. The CDR3 is 12 amino acids. The V gene lost 3 bases and the J gene lost 5 bases, with 8 bases spanning the gap. CDR3: CASSFGGDEQYF. The CDR3 DNA sequence: TGTGCCAGCAGTTTCGGCGGCGACGAGCAGTACTTC.

Only a few counts were recorded for this clone. This chain joins TRBV6-1 and TRBJ1-6; D is uncertain. The CDR3 runs 13 residues. From germline, CDR1 is MNHNS and CDR2 SASEGT. V was shortened by 1 base and J by 12 bases, with 10 bases between the two germline ends. The chain's CDR3 is CASSEGGVKPLHF. The CDR3 DNA follows: TGTGCCAGCAGTGAAGGGGGAGTAAAACCCCTCCACTTT.

This chain links TRBV5-6 with TRBJ2-1, with a weak D call TRBD2 (5 bases). The CDR3 sequence is 18 residues long. Trimming cost V 7 bases and J 9 bases, with 32 bases left between them. Germline lookup yields CDR1 SGHDT and CDR2 YYEEEE. In nucleotides, the CDR3 is TGTGCCAGCCCTCCGGGAAAGCCTAGAAAGAGGTGGAGCGGTGAGCAGTTCTTC. The encoded protein is CASPPGKPRKRWSGEQFF.

The V and J genes are TRBV12-5 and TRBJ2-6, with a possible D match to TRBD1 (6 bases). V was cut by 0 bases and J by 4 bases, with 13 bases left in between. Germline V gene sequence: CDR1 LGHNT, CDR2 FRNRAP. The CDR3 covers 17 residues. This chain's CDR3 is CASGLVLKGEGANVLTF. The CDR3 nucleotides read TGTGCTAGTGGTTTGGTACTAAAGGGGGAGGGGGCCAACGTCCTGACTTTC.

V usage is TRBV2 and J usage is TRBJ2-2; D possibly corresponds to TRBD2 (6 bases). The CDR3 extends over 16 amino acids. V was pared by 5 bases and J by 3 bases, with 16 bases between. The germline CDR1 and CDR2 sequences are SNHLY and FYNNEI. The CDR3 bases are TGTGCCAGCAGTCCCGGGACTCCCACGGACACCGGGGAGCTGTTTTTT. It codes for CASSPGTPTDTGELFF.

The sample holds one count of this clone. V gene TRBV27 combines with J gene TRBJ2-7, with TRBD1 matching 8 bases. The CDR3 spans 15 residues. J lost 1 base, V lost 7 bases, and 9 bases had no gene match. The germline V gene has CDR1 MNHEY and CDR2 SMNVEV (reference sequence). The CDR3: CASTPGQGRSYEQYF. As DNA, the CDR3 is TGTGCCAGCACCCCCGGACAGGGAAGGTCCTACGAGCAGTACTTC.

The chain combines TRBV18 with TRBJ2-7; 9 bases map to TRBD1. Germline trimming cut 4 bases from V and 4 bases from J; bases unmatched to any gene: 11. Germline lookup yields CDR1 KGHSH and CDR2 LQKENI. This CDR3 contains 16 residues. The CDR3 is CASSRSSGTGYYEQYF. The DNA of the CDR3 is TGTGCCAGCTCACGTAGCTCCGGGACAGGGTATTACGAGCAGTACTTC.

This chain links TRBV6-5 with TRBJ2-7, with D possibly TRBD1 on 6 matching bases. The CDR3 is made up of 15 amino acids. Germline loops: CDR1 MNHEY, CDR2 SVGAGI. V lost 2 bases and J 2 bases, leaving 13 bases between the germline ends. CDR3 DNA sequence: TGTGCCAGCAGTTACCGGGCAGGGGACACCTACGAGCAGTACTTC. This codes for CASSYRAGDTYEQYF.